This TCR beta chain is drawn from a study of blood T cell repertoires in COVID-19. Study information: The samples span acute and convalescent COVID-19 from the United States, Italy and Spain. PBMCs, B-cell-depleted T cells, or T cells were the source of the cDNA or gDNA that made up the material.

In the study's own analysis: Reference gene primer amplification in the assay estimated nucleated cell counts. Measured with immunoSEQ multiplex PCR; TCRdb has only the in-frame clones, and not every one. V, J and clone size are those of that table, while D and trimming were read from the DNA. The sample lists about 150,000 clones, about 91% occurring once. The CDR3 is 14 residues long. Trimming removed 3 bases from V and 5 bases from J; junction bases left unmatched: 5. The germline gives CDR1 SNHLY, CDR2 FYNNEI. Specimen: peripheral blood. The clonotype originates from a woman aged 45-60 years with acute or convalescent COVID-19. The chain employs TRBV2 and TRBJ2-7; TRBD1 matches at 9 bases. This chain's CDR3 is CASSDGQGLNEQYF. CDR3 in DNA: TGTGCCAGCAGTGACGGACAGGGGCTCAACGAGCAGTACTTC.